This is a list of T cell receptor beta chains from one sample in a study of blood T cell repertoires in COVID-19. TCRdb's table, derived via immunoSEQ multiplex PCR, lists solely in-frame clones and lacks some. Of about 320,000 clones listed, 85% are singletons. The sample consisted of PBMCs or T cells enriched from blood (not recorded which). The receptor source for this set is a woman in her thirties who had been exposed to COVID-19. The CDR3 runs from the conserved cysteine through the conserved F or W. D genes are given only for firm matches. Size is stated for part of the rows, as once, few or many counts, or as a class when the clone is expanded.

clone_size	j_call	v_call	d_call	cdr3_aa	cdr3_nt
.	TRBJ1-4	TRBV7-8	TRBD1	CASSSGPGGEKLFF	TGTGCCAGCAGCTCGGGCCCAGGGGGGGAAAAACTGTTTTTT
.	TRBJ1-2	TRBV5-4	.	CASSFTGPYGYTF	TGTGCCAGCAGCTTTACGGGTCCCTATGGCTACACCTTC
.	TRBJ1-3	TRBV6-5	.	CASIRSSGNTIYF	TGTGCCAGCATTAGGAGCTCTGGAAACACCATATATTTT
few	TRBJ2-7	TRBV7-2	TRBD2	CASSFVAGVGTYEQYF	TGTGCCAGCAGCTTTGTAGCGGGGGTGGGAACCTACGAGCAGTACTTC
.	TRBJ1-1	TRBV5-8	.	CASSLKGYTEAFF	TGTGCCAGCAGCTTAAAGGGGTATACCGAAGCTTTCTTT
.	TRBJ1-4	TRBV28	.	CASSLVTGGGEKLFF	TGTGCCAGCAGTCTTGTGACAGGTGGTGGTGAAAAACTGTTTTTT
.	TRBJ1-4	TRBV6-5	.	CASVLSSNEKLFF	TGTGCCAGCGTTCTTAGCAGTAATGAAAAACTGTTTTTT
.	TRBJ1-2	TRBV4-3	.	CASSPTGNYGYTF	TGCGCCAGCAGCCCCACAGGGAACTATGGCTACACCTTC
.	TRBJ1-5	TRBV30	.	CAWSVSNRDNQPQHF	TGTGCCTGGAGTGTATCGAACAGGGACAATCAGCCCCAGCATTTT
.	TRBJ2-7	TRBV28	TRBD1	CASSSRDRISYEQYF	TGTGCCAGCAGTTCCCGGGACAGAATAAGCTACGAGCAGTACTTC
.	TRBJ1-4	TRBV9	TRBD1	CASSERDRGGNEKLFF	TGTGCCAGCAGCGAGAGAGACAGGGGCGGGAATGAAAAACTGTTTTTT
few	TRBJ1-3	TRBV7-9	.	CASSLFPSSGNTIYF	TGTGCCAGCAGCTTATTTCCGAGCTCTGGAAACACCATATATTTT
.	TRBJ1-5	TRBV4-1	TRBD1	CASSQGQGGNQPQHF	TGCGCCAGCAGCCAAGGACAGGGAGGCAATCAGCCCCAGCATTTT
.	TRBJ1-4	TRBV7-8	TRBD1	CASSPSINRGANEKLFF	TGTGCCAGCAGCCCCTCCATAAACAGGGGGGCTAATGAAAAACTGTTTTTT
.	TRBJ2-7	TRBV2	.	CASKESELGYYEQYF	TGTGCCAGCAAAGAAAGTGAATTGGGCTATTACGAGCAGTACTTC
.	TRBJ1-2	TRBV28	.	CASTKTQGNYGYTF	TGTGCCAGCACCAAAACACAGGGCAACTATGGCTACACCTTC
many	TRBJ2-1	TRBV3-1/TRBV3-2	TRBD2	CASSWTSGNNEQFF	TGTGCCAGCAGCTGGACTAGCGGGAACAATGAGCAGTTCTTC
.	TRBJ2-3	TRBV15	.	CATSRVPLAGSDTQYF	TGTGCCACCAGCAGAGTCCCACTCGCGGGGTCAGATACGCAGTATTTT
.	TRBJ1-3	TRBV7-8	.	CASSLFRQISGNTIYF	TGTGCCAGCAGCTTGTTTCGTCAGATCTCTGGAAACACCATATATTTT
.	TRBJ1-5	TRBV6-2/TRBV6-3	.	CASSLGTPSNQPQHF	TGTGCCAGCAGCCTCGGGACTCCCAGCAATCAGCCCCAGCATTTT
.	TRBJ2-1	TRBV4-1	TRBD2	CASSQTGTSGDEQFF	TGCGCCAGCAGCCAGACCGGGACTAGCGGCGATGAGCAGTTCTTC
.	TRBJ1-1	TRBV30	TRBD1	CAWKGAENTEAFF	TGTGCCTGGAAGGGGGCCGAGAACACTGAAGCTTTCTTT
once	TRBJ1-5	TRBV28	.	CASSPPGYQSPQHF	TGTGCCAGCAGCCCGCCAGGGTATCAAAGCCCCCAGCATTTT
.	TRBJ1-3	TRBV30	.	CAWSPRVNSGNTIYF	TGTGCCTGGAGCCCCCGGGTAAACTCTGGAAACACCATATATTTT
.	TRBJ2-3	TRBV7-2	.	CASSLGGAPTDTQYF	TGTGCCAGCAGCTTGGGGGGGGCTCCCACAGATACGCAGTATTTT
.	TRBJ1-2	TRBV28	TRBD1	CASSLPGQGVGGRGYTF	TGTGCCAGCAGTTTGCCCGGACAGGGGGTAGGGGGTAGGGGCTACACCTTC
.	TRBJ1-4	TRBV28	.	CASSMSQGNEKLFF	TGTGCCAGCAGTATGTCGCAGGGTAATGAAAAACTGTTTTTT